This note documents a single T cell receptor (beta chain) sequence. Its specificity is unknown. This sample stems from a study of cytomegalovirus exposure and HLA in healthy donors. The study ran its PCR with 60 Vbeta and 13 Jbeta primers. TCRdb's copy holds only in-frame clones and misses some; the assay was immunoSEQ multiplex PCR. The sample holds tens of thousands of clones, about 80% seen once. Every donor was a healthy person donating bone marrow. From germline, CDR1 is MNHEY and CDR2 SVGAGI. J lost 4 bases, V lost 4 bases, and 5 bases had no gene match. This CDR3 contains 16 residues. Overall study results and limits: Productive rates of about 87% or about 30% were seen for most TCR beta V segments in an earlier analysis. In a later analysis, TCR beta V- and J-gene trimming was associated with a missense DCLRE1C variant.

The specimen was PBMCs. This chain links TRBV6-5 with TRBJ2-3, with 13 bases identical to TRBD2. The TCR sequence derives from a man younger than 40 in good health and CMV-seronegative. The CDR3 nucleotides read TGTGCCAGCAGTTCCACTAGCGGGGGGGCGTCAGATACGCAGTATTTT. Protein: CASSSTSGGASDTQYF.